This T cell receptor (beta chain) came from a study of T cell responses to AZD1222 COVID-19 vaccine. With regard to this clone: Its antigen is unidentified.

Germline V lookup: CDR1 MNHEY, CDR2 SVGAGI. CDR3 size: 14 residues. Trimming left V 5 bases short and J 7 bases short, with 14 bases between. TCRdb's table, derived via immunoSEQ multiplex PCR, lists solely in-frame clones and lacks some. The sample carries roughly 81,000 clones, approximately 83% recorded once. Study-level results: Among the donors, most were white British and more were female, and clonal diversity was possibly underestimated. Without day 14 samples, only post-peak T cell repertoires were studied.

This chain connects TRBV6-5 to TRBJ1-4, with D possibly TRBD1 on 5 matching bases. This TCR came from an adult in good health. This specimen was peripheral blood, taken on day 0 of AZD1222 vaccination. The CDR3 DNA sequence: TGTGCCAGCAGTACCTCGGGGGGAGGTGAAAAACTGTTTTTT. It codes for CASSTSGGGEKLFF.